These 29 T cell receptor beta chains came from one sample sequenced in a study of metastatic and nonmetastatic thyroid tumors. Via MiXCR, TCRdb re-called the PCR reads. Of 30,000 to 40,000 clones listed, roughly 19% were seen once; the top ten hold 18%. Every patient underwent thyroid surgery untreated. Input material: blood. All receptors come from a female donor with papillary thyroid cancer or a benign thyroid nodule (not recorded which). Some clones in this sample may be carry-over from other donors' samples.

The chain has TRBV20-1 and TRBJ1-2; D might be TRBD1 (6 bases). This CDR3 comprises 14 residues. V was pared by 5 bases and J by 5 bases, with 18 bases between. Germline values: CDR1 DFQATT, CDR2 SNEGSKA (reference sequence). The CDR3 loop is CSAAWGRGGYGYTF. The DNA of the CDR3 is TGCAGTGCTGCCTGGGGCAGGGGAGGATATGGCTACACCTTC.

V and J are TRBV4-1 and TRBJ1-2, with D unclear. Trimming stripped 3 bases from V and 2 bases from J, with 10 bases between. This CDR3 contains 14 residues. CDR1 is MGHRA and CDR2 is YSYEKL in the germline V gene. CDR3 amino acids: CASSHRTQNYGYTF. Written as DNA, the CDR3 is TGCGCCAGCAGCCACAGGACCCAAAACTATGGCTACACCTTC.

This clone was detected once. This chain connects TRBV20-1 to TRBJ2-7; maybe TRBD2 (5 bases). CDR1 and CDR2 (germline): DFQATT, SNEGSKA (reference sequence). The CDR3 length is 12 residues. Trimming took off 8 bases at V and 5 bases at J, with 16 bases between the two ends. The CDR3 loop reads CSPRRVTDEQYF. DNA for the CDR3: TGCAGTCCGAGGCGGGTCACGGACGAGCAGTACTTC.

This clone has a count of ten or more. The J gene is TRBJ1-4, the V gene TRBV2; possibly TRBD1 for D (5 bases). CDR1 is SNHLY and CDR2 is FYNNEI in the germline V gene. The CDR3 is 14 residues long. V was pared by 6 bases and J by 5 bases, with 13 bases between. CDR3 residues: CASREGIQNEKLFF. The CDR3 DNA follows: TGTGCCAGCAGGGAGGGGATACAAAATGAAAAACTGTTTTTT. Based on the CDR3 plus reference TRBV2 and TRBJ1-4, the full variable domain is EPEVTQTPSHQVTQMGQEVILRCVPISNHLYFYWYRQILGQKVEFLVSFYNNEISEKSEIFDDQFSVERPDGSNFTLKIRSTKLEDSAMYFCASREGIQNEKLFFGSGTQLSVL.

This clone has only a few counts. A junction end diverges from the germline sequence, so it may reflect a read error. This rearrangement joins TRBV6-1 to TRBJ2-3; D is undetermined. This CDR3 contains 13 residues. Germline values: CDR1 MNHNS, CDR2 SASEGT. The chain's CDR3 is CASSEGVADTQYF. The CDR3, as DNA: TGTGCCAGCAGTGAAGGTGTAGCAGATACTCAGTATTTT.

This clone was observed many times. The genes are TRBV12-3 or TRBV12-4 and TRBJ1-2; D unclear. V was clipped by 6 bases and J by 1 base, with 15 bases between them. This CDR3 contains 15 residues. CDR3 sequence reads: CASSKDTEFNYGYTF. CDR3 DNA sequence: TGTGCCAGCAGCAAAGACACTGAGTTTAACTATGGCTACACCTTC.

The rearrangement uses TRBV4-2 and TRBJ1-5; perhaps TRBD1 as D (6 bases). Germline V gene lookup returns CDR1 LGHNA and CDR2 YNFKEQ. The CDR3 is 15 amino acids. V was pared by 4 bases and J by 2 bases, with 12 bases between. The CDR3 DNA reads as TGTGCCAGCAGCCCCCTCGGGGGCGGCAATCAGCCCCAGCATTTT. Translation gives CASSPLGGGNQPQHF.

This clone was observed many times. The CDR3 loop is CASSLEGLAGGRAVADTQYF. In nucleotides, the CDR3 is TGCGCCAGCAGCTTGGAGGGACTAGCGGGAGGGCGCGCCGTAGCCGATACGCAGTATTTT. The V gene is TRBV5-1, the J gene TRBJ2-3; the match to TRBD2 covers 16 bases. Germline V gene data show CDR1 as SGHRS and CDR2 as YFSETQ. The CDR3 extends over 20 amino acids. The V and J ends lost 0 bases and 6 bases, in that order; junction bases with no gene match: 13.

This clone was counted many times. The gene calls are TRBV30 and TRBJ1-2; D unclear. Germline-derived CDR1 and CDR2 are GTSNPN and SVGIG (reference sequence). The CDR3 covers 11 residues. CDR3 nucleotides: TGTGCTATGGGCCGGCCAAATGGCTACACCTTC. This translates into CAMGRPNGYTF.

There are many counts of this clone. This sample also contains other DNA sequences that code for the same CDR3. The chain has TRBV7-2 and TRBJ2-5, with 9 bases aligning to TRBD1. V shed 1 base and J 10 bases; nucleotides not matched to a gene: 7. CDR1 and CDR2 (germline): SGHTA, FQGNSA. This CDR3 has 14 residues. The CDR3 region has the DNA TGTGCCAGCAGCTTAGTCCAGGGACAGGGCGGCCAGTACTTC. This codes for CASSLVQGQGGQYF. Full variable domain (rest looked up from reference TRBV7-2 and TRBJ2-5): GAGVSQSPSNKVTEKGKDVELRCDPISGHTALYWYRQSLGQGLEFLIYFQGNSAPDKSGLPSDRFSAERTGGSVSTLTIQRTQQEDSAVYLCASSLVQGQGGQYFGPGTRLLVL.

The V and J genes are TRBV6-4 and TRBJ2-1, with D possibly being TRBD1 (6 bases). The CDR3 sequence is 15 residues long. V shed 0 bases and J shed 6 bases, with 12 bases lying between them. CDR1 and CDR2 (germline): MRHNA, SNTAGT. CDR3 DNA: TGTGCCAGCAGTGACTCCTGGGACATTAGCAATGAGCAGTTCTTC. Encoded protein: CASSDSWDISNEQFF.

The chain is built from TRBV6-2 or TRBV6-3 and TRBJ2-3; D ambiguous. Trimming left V 2 bases short and J 0 bases short, with 21 bases between. Germline values: CDR1 MNHEY, CDR2 SVGEGT. The CDR3 is 19 amino acids. The CDR3 nucleotides are TGTGCCAGCAGTTACATACATGTTGGGGATAAGCAGAGCACAGATACGCAGTATTTT. This translates into CASSYIHVGDKQSTDTQYF.

This clone showed up just a few times. The junction departs from the called germline gene at one end, perhaps through a read error. This chain connects TRBV12-3 or TRBV12-4 to TRBJ2-6; perhaps D is TRBD1 or TRBD2 (5 bases each). CDR3 length: 18 amino acids. This CDR3 reads CASSPAPGRSSGSNVPTF. The DNA for the CDR3 is TGTGCCAGCAGCCCCGCCCCGGGACGGAGCTCTGGGTCCAACGTCCCGACTTTC.

This clone appeared many times. The CDR3 DNA is TGCAGTGCTATGGGGACAGGACGCTACGAGCAGTACTTC. Its protein is CSAMGTGRYEQYF. This chain joins TRBV20-1 and TRBJ2-7; 8 nucleotides align to TRBD1. The CDR3 sequence is 13 residues long. The germline V gene has CDR1 DFQATT and CDR2 SNEGSKA (reference sequence). Trimming cost V 4 bases and J 3 bases; bases outside gene matches: 5.

V gene TRBV20-1 combines with J gene TRBJ1-1; possibly TRBD1 for D (5 bases). This CDR3 comprises 13 residues. Trimming stripped 4 bases from V and 5 bases from J, with 14 bases between. Germline-derived CDR1 and CDR2 are DFQATT and SNEGSKA (reference sequence). CDR3 in amino acids: CSAIQGSGTEAFF. DNA for the CDR3: TGCAGTGCTATTCAAGGGTCAGGGACTGAAGCTTTCTTT.

This clone was recorded many times. The same CDR3 also results from other DNA sequences found in this sample. This chain uses TRBV28 with TRBJ1-5; D is perhaps TRBD1 (5 bases). Germline lookup yields CDR1 MDHEN and CDR2 SYDVKM. Trimming cost V 10 bases and J 0 bases, with 16 bases left between them. The CDR3 contains 15 residues. DNA for the CDR3: TGTGCCACCAAGGGGTCACTTTATAGCAATCAGCCCCAGCATTTT. Amino acids: CATKGSLYSNQPQHF.

In regard to this clone: A much larger clone differs by one base, so this may be a read error. The chain joins TRBV4-1 to TRBJ2-5, with TRBD2 matching over 11 bases. This CDR3 has 17 residues. CDR1 and CDR2 from the germline V gene are MGHRA and YSYEKL. V dropped 4 bases and J dropped 6; count of bases not matched to a gene: 13. CDR3 nucleotide sequence: TGCGCCAGCAGCCGGACCCTTAGCGGGAGGGTCCCCAAGACCCAGTACTTC. It yields the protein CASSRTLSGRVPKTQYF.

Worth noting for this clone: Within the sample, other DNA sequences also encode this same CDR3. The chain links TRBV20-1 to TRBJ2-1; D is unresolved. Looked up from germline, CDR1 is DFQATT and CDR2 is SNEGSKA (reference sequence). Deletions cut 4 bases from V and 6 bases from J, with 10 bases between. The CDR3 totals 12 residues. CDR3 DNA sequence: TGCAGTGCTACTAGATTGGTCAATGAGCAGTTCTTC. Amino acid sequence: CSATRLVNEQFF.

V usage is TRBV10-3 and J usage is TRBJ2-3, with D maybe TRBD2 (5 bases). The length of the CDR3 is 11 residues. CDR1 and CDR2 from the germline V gene are ENHRY and SYGVKD. CDR3 bases: TGTGATGTAAGGGAGTCAGATACGCAGTATTTT. It translates to CDVRESDTQYF.

Notes on this clone: A much larger clonotype is one base distant, so this may be a read error. The genes are TRBV5-4 and TRBJ1-1, with TRBD1 matching 8 bases. Germline V gene sequence: CDR1 SGHNT, CDR2 YYREEE (reference sequence). The CDR3 totals 11 residues. With 4 bases clipped from V and 12 bases from J, the junction kept 5 bases outside the gene matches. The CDR3: CASSDRGESFF. The CDR3 nucleotides are TGTGCCAGCAGCGACAGGGGCGAATCTTTCTTT.

To note about this clone: A much larger clone is a single base away; this may be a read error. The CDR3, as DNA: TGTGCCAGCATCTTAGGGGACTCTTACACAGATACGCAGTATTTT. Translation: CASILGDSYTDTQYF. J is TRBJ2-3 and V is TRBV5-5; D might be TRBD2 (6 bases). The CDR3 contains 15 residues. Germline CDR1 SGHKS, CDR2 YYEKEE (reference sequence). Trimming shortened V by 6 bases and J by 2 bases, and 16 bases separated the two germline ends.

The chain carries TRBV7-2 and TRBJ1-1; D possibly corresponds to TRBD1 (5 bases). Germline V lookup: CDR1 SGHTA, CDR2 FQGNSA. This CDR3 has 15 residues. Trimming shortened V by 2 bases and J by 4 bases, and 14 bases separated the two germline ends. The DNA for the CDR3 is TGTGCCAGCAGCTTATGGTTGGGGCGGGGCACTGAAGCTTTCTTT. This codes for CASSLWLGRGTEAFF.

This clone occurred many times. The chain carries TRBV6-1 and TRBJ1-4, with D tentatively TRBD1 (6 bases). This CDR3 contains 13 residues. The germline V and J ends were trimmed by 7 bases and 4 bases, with 10 bases remaining between them. Germline values: CDR1 MNHNS, CDR2 SASEGT. Written as DNA, the CDR3 is TGTGCCAGCACCGGACAGCATAATGAAAAACTGTTTTTT. Its protein is CASTGQHNEKLFF.

In this sample, this clone turned up many times. The chain carries TRBV20-1 and TRBJ1-1; 10 nucleotides line up with TRBD1. This CDR3 contains 14 residues. Losses at the gene ends were 5 bases for V and 4 bases for J; bases not matched to a gene: 7. Germline V lookup: CDR1 DFQATT, CDR2 SNEGSKA (reference sequence). The DNA for the CDR3 is TGCAGTGCTGTCCATAGGACAGGGGGCACTGAAGCTTTCTTT. Protein: CSAVHRTGGTEAFF.

As concerns this clone: This clone may be a read error of a much larger clone one base away. V is TRBV7-9 and J is TRBJ2-5, with 11 positions matching TRBD2. The trim removed 2 bases at V and 1 base at J, leaving 6 bases unmatched. The V gene's germline CDR1 is SEHNR and CDR2 FQNEAQ (reference sequence). The CDR3 has 17 amino acids. CDR3 loop: CASSLLLAGVPQETQYF. DNA of the CDR3: TGTGCCAGCAGCTTATTACTAGCGGGAGTCCCCCAAGAGACCCAGTACTTC.

A few counts support this clone. A much more abundant neighbour one base away suggests this may be a read error. The chain is built from TRBV27 and TRBJ2-1; TRBD1 is a possible D gene (6 bases). V lost 5 bases and J lost 9, with 8 bases in between. There are 11 residues in the CDR3. Germline CDR1 MNHEY, CDR2 SMNVEV (reference sequence). CDR3 loop: CASSQGTEQFF. The CDR3 DNA follows: TGTGCCAGCAGTCAGGGGACTGAGCAGTTCTTC.

Details on this clone: A much larger clone lies a single base off, so this may be a read error. The sample contains more than one DNA sequence encoding this CDR3. This chain connects TRBV25-1 to TRBJ2-3; tentative D call: TRBD2 (6 bases). The CDR3 length is 16 residues. Trimming removed 3 bases from V and 3 bases from J, with 16 bases in between. Germline CDR1 and CDR2: MGHDK and SYGVNS. CDR3 DNA sequence: TGTGCCAGCAGTGACTCTAGCGCCCATGGGACAGATACGCAGTATTTT. Its protein is CASSDSSAHGTDTQYF.

This clone was seen at least ten times. A read error is possible here, since a much larger clone lies one base away. Other DNA sequences from this sample encode an identical CDR3 as well. The CDR3 DNA reads as TGTGCCAGCAGAGGGGGCGGGGAGCTGTTTTTC. Encoded protein: CASRGGGELFF. This sequence joins TRBV11-2 and TRBJ2-2; D may be TRBD1 (7 bases). Germline CDR1 is SGHAT and CDR2 is FQNNGV. The CDR3 runs to 11 residues.

In its sample, this clone was seen many times. This may be a read error: a much more frequent sequence differs by one nucleotide. The CDR3 sequence: CASTLGGYTQYF. The CDR3, as DNA: TGTGCCAGCACTCTCGGGGGGTATACGCAGTATTTT. This rearrangement joins TRBV11-2 to TRBJ2-3; TRBD2 matches at 7 bases. This CDR3 spans 12 amino acids. The trim removed 7 bases at V and 7 bases at J, leaving 5 bases unmatched. The V gene's germline CDR1 is SGHAT and CDR2 FQNNGV.